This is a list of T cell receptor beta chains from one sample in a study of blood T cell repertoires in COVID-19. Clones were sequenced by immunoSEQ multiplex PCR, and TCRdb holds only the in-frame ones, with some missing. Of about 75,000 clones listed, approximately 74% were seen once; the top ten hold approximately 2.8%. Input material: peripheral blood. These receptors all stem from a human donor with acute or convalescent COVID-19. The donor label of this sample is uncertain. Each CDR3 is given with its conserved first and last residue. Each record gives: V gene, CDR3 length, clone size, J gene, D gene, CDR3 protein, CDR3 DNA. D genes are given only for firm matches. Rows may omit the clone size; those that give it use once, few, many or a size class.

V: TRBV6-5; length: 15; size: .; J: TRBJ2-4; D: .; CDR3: CASSYGGLAKNIQYF; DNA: TGTGCCAGCAGTTACGGAGGGTTAGCCAAAAACATTCAGTACTTC
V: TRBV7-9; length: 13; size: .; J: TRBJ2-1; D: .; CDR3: CASSTLGGNEQFF; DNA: TGTGCCAGCAGCACCCTGGGGGGCAATGAGCAGTTCTTC
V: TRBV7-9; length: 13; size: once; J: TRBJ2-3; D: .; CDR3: CASSLVSADTQYF; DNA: TGTGCCAGCAGCTTAGTATCAGCAGATACGCAGTATTTT
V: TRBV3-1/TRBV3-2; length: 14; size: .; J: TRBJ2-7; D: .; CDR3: CASSGTGSSYEQYF; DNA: TGTGCCAGCAGCGGCACGGGGAGCTCCTACGAGCAGTACTTC
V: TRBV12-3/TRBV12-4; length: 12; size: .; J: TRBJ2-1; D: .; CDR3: CASSRPGGEQFF; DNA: TGTGCCAGCAGTCGGCCAGGAGGTGAGCAGTTCTTC
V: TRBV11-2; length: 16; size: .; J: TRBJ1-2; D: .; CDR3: CASSSRPGRANYGYTF; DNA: TGTGCCAGCAGTTCTCGTCCAGGGCGAGCTAACTATGGCTACACCTTC
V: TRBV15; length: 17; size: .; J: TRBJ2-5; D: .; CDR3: CATSRDQGSRRGETQYF; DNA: TGTGCCACCAGCAGAGATCAAGGTTCGCGGAGAGGCGAGACCCAGTACTTC
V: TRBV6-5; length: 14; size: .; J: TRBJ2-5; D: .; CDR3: CATSRPGRGETQYF; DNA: TGTGCCACCTCCCGTCCTGGGCGGGGAGAGACCCAGTACTTC
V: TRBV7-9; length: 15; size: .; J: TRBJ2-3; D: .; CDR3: CASSSGFDHTDTQYF; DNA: TGTGCCAGCAGCTCAGGCTTTGACCATACAGATACGCAGTATTTT
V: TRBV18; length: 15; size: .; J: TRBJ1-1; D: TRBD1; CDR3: CASSLATGGNTEAFF; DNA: TGTGCCAGCTCACTAGCCACAGGGGGTAACACTGAAGCTTTCTTT
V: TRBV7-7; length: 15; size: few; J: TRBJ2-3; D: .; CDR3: CASSFTAGGTDTQYF; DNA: TGTGCTAGCAGCTTTACGGCAGGGGGCACAGATACGCAGTATTTT
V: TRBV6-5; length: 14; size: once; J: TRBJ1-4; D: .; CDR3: CASSKGDRDEKLFF; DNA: TGTGCCAGCAGTAAGGGGGATAGGGATGAAAAACTGTTTTTT